The 3 T cell receptor beta chains reported below all come from one sample, sequenced in a study of blood T cell repertoires in COVID-19. The protocol was immunoSEQ multiplex PCR, while the TCRdb copy is restricted to in-frame clones and leaves out a portion. The sample includes 300,000 or so clones, roughly 90% seen only once; the top ten take about 2%. Sequenced input: peripheral blood. The receptor source for this set is a woman in her thirties with COVID-19, enrolled during active disease.

This clone came up once. The chain links TRBV19 to TRBJ1-1; D unclear. This CDR3 spans 13 amino acids. CDR1 and CDR2 from the germline V gene are LNHDA and SQIVND (reference sequence). V was shortened by 2 bases and J by 5 bases, with 9 bases between the two germline ends. Here the CDR3 DNA reads TGTGCCAGTAGTATATCGGGGAGGACTGAAGCTTTCTTT. This translates into CASSISGRTEAFF.

This chain links TRBV28 with TRBJ1-1; D uncertain. Deletions cut 9 bases from V and 3 bases from J, with 14 bases between. Germline-derived CDR1 and CDR2 are MDHEN and SYDVKM. The CDR3 runs to 13 residues. The CDR3 protein is CASIGRSHTEAFF. DNA for the CDR3: TGTGCCAGTATCGGCAGGTCCCACACTGAAGCTTTCTTT.

The V and J genes are TRBV12-5 and TRBJ2-2, with D perhaps TRBD1 (6 bases). Per germline, CDR1 LGHNT and CDR2 FRNRAP. The CDR3 is 16 residues long. V shed 3 bases and J shed 2 bases, with 13 bases lying between them. The CDR3, as DNA: TGTGCTAGTGGTTTCTCGCAGGGGTTTAACACCGGGGAGCTGTTTTTT. It codes for CASGFSQGFNTGELFF.